This passage covers 24 T cell receptor beta chains from one sample sequenced in a study of blood T cells in healthy people across ages (dated by TCRdb to the mid-2010s). To prepare the library, 5' RACE was applied. TCRdb shows the sequencer as Illumina HiSeq 2500. The second PCR ran for roughly 6 to 11 cycles and used a J-beta primer mix along with a sample-barcoded 5' primer. The public sequencing data were trimmed at Q25 with fastp and processed into clonotypes with MiXCR by TCRdb, which kept only in-frame beta chains. Every CDR3 protein is listed once, alongside the most common genes and DNA of its rows. Here the sample has 1 million to 1.2 million distinct CDR3 sequences; 30% to 40% occur a single time. The ten largest make up less than 15% of the sample. Sequenced sample: blood. These receptors were collected from a man aged 18 to 30 in good health.

This clonotype showed up just a few times. The chain recombines TRBV7-2 with TRBJ2-3, with a tentative D call TRBD2 (5 bases). The V and J ends lost 10 bases and 5 bases respectively, with 16 bases between them. The CDR3 sequence is 13 residues long. CDR1 SGHTA and CDR2 FQGNSA come from the germline V gene. For the CDR3, the DNA is TGTGCCATGGCGGGCTCTCTGGGAGATACGCAGTATTTT. The encoded protein is CAMAGSLGDTQYF. Based on the CDR3 plus reference TRBV7-2 and TRBJ2-3, the full variable domain is GAGVSQSPSNKVTEKGKDVELRCDPISGHTALYWYRQSLGQGLEFLIYFQGNSAPDKSGLPSDRFSAERTGGSVSTLTIQRTQQEDSAVYLCAMAGSLGDTQYFGPGTRLTVL.

The genes are TRBV4-1 and TRBJ1-1; no definite D call. V shed 2 bases and J shed 2 bases, with 6 bases lying between them. The CDR3 has 13 residues. Germline CDR1 is MGHRA and CDR2 is YSYEKL. Here the CDR3 reads CASSQIINTEAFF. The DNA for the CDR3 is TGCGCCAGCAGCCAAATAATAAACACTGAAGCTTTCTTT.

This chain links TRBV12-3 or TRBV12-4 with TRBJ2-1; 8 nucleotides match TRBD1. J gave up 9 bases and V 5 bases, and 12 bases lay outside the gene matches. CDR3 length equals 15 residues. The CDR3 sequence: CASSKDRGLGVEQFF. CDR3 nucleotide sequence: TGTGCCAGCAGTAAAGACAGGGGTCTTGGAGTTGAGCAGTTCTTC.

The V and J genes are TRBV20-1 and TRBJ2-5, with 9 bases identical to TRBD1. J lost 5 bases, V lost 5 bases, and 9 bases had no gene match. This CDR3 spans 14 amino acids. Germline V CDR1 and CDR2: DFQATT, SNEGSKA (reference sequence). The CDR3, as DNA: TGCAGTGCTCACACCACAGGGGGCTGGGAGACCCAGTACTTC. Amino acids: CSAHTTGGWETQYF.

The chain links TRBV12-3 or TRBV12-4 to TRBJ2-3, with 10 bases fitting TRBD2. The CDR3 loop spans 15 amino acids. The trim removed 6 bases at V and 4 bases at J, leaving 7 bases unmatched. The CDR3: CASRSGGEGADTQYF. The CDR3 DNA is TGTGCCAGCAGGAGCGGGGGGGAGGGCGCAGATACGCAGTATTTT.

The gene calls are TRBV9 and TRBJ2-3; 8 nucleotides match TRBD1. The CDR3 is made up of 15 amino acids. J lost 3 bases, V lost 0 bases, and 3 bases had no gene match. Germline values: CDR1 SGDLS, CDR2 YYNGEE. CDR3: CASSVDDRGTDTQYF. In nucleotides, the CDR3 is TGTGCCAGCAGCGTAGATGACAGGGGTACAGATACGCAGTATTTT.

Only a few counts were recorded for this clonotype. One end of the junction is discordant with germline, which a read error may explain. The chain recombines TRBV7-2 with TRBJ1-1, with D unclear. This CDR3 contains 12 residues. The germline CDR1 and CDR2 sequences are SGHTA and FQGNSA. CDR3 bases: TGTGCCAGCAGCCCGAAGAACATTGAAGCTTTCTTT. Translating it yields CASSPKNIEAFF.

The genes are TRBV5-1 and TRBJ2-1; D may correspond to TRBD1 or TRBD2 (6 bases each). Germline CDR1 reads SGHRS; CDR2 reads YFSETQ. This CDR3 spans 18 amino acids. Trimming took off 1 base at V and 2 bases at J, with 19 bases between the two ends. The chain's CDR3 is CASSLNWGANRPYNEQFF. The DNA for the CDR3 is TGCGCCAGCAGCTTGAATTGGGGGGCTAATCGCCCCTACAATGAGCAGTTCTTC.

The table lists this clonotype with a few counts. The chain uses TRBV7-2 and TRBJ1-2; D is possibly TRBD1 (5 bases). In germline, CDR1 is SGHTA, CDR2 FQGNSA. There are 14 residues in the CDR3. V was trimmed by 7 bases and J by 4 bases, leaving 16 bases between them. CDR3 region: CASNLEGTAYGYTF. CDR3 coding DNA: TGTGCCAGCAATTTAGAAGGGACGGCCTATGGCTACACCTTC.

Only a few counts were recorded for this clonotype. The chain uses TRBV4-2 and TRBJ1-2; maybe TRBD1 (6 bases). Trimming left V 2 bases short and J 5 bases short, with 15 bases between. Germline lookup yields CDR1 LGHNA and CDR2 YNFKEQ. The CDR3 runs to 15 residues. The CDR3 spells CASSQPDRTIYGYTF. CDR3 bases: TGTGCCAGCAGCCAACCCGACAGGACCATTTATGGCTACACCTTC.

The sample holds a few counts of this clonotype. J is TRBJ2-3 and V is TRBV11-1; D is perhaps TRBD2 (7 bases). Deletions cut 1 base from V and 5 bases from J, with 16 bases between. This CDR3 comprises 16 residues. The germline V gene has CDR1 SGHAT and CDR2 FQDESV (reference sequence). Written as DNA, the CDR3 is TGTGCCAGCAGCTTAGGCGGGGGCGTGGAGAAAGATACGCAGTATTTT. Amino acids: CASSLGGGVEKDTQYF. Based on the CDR3 plus reference TRBV11-1 and TRBJ2-3, the full variable domain is EAEVAQSPRYKITEKSQAVAFWCDPISGHATLYWYRQILGQGPELLVQFQDESVVDDSQLPKDRFSAERLKGVDSTLKIQPAELGDSAMYLCASSLGGGVEKDTQYFGPGTRLTVL.

This clonotype turned up a few times. The V gene is TRBV30, the J gene TRBJ2-7, with a weak D call TRBD1 (5 bases). Germline V gene data show CDR1 as GTSNPN and CDR2 as SVGIG (reference sequence). V was cut by 3 bases and J by 6 bases, with 18 bases left in between. This CDR3 region has 14 residues. The CDR3 protein is CAWRSAGSTAEQYF. The CDR3 region has the DNA TGTGCCTGGAGATCAGCAGGGTCAACAGCCGAGCAGTACTTC.

At least ten counts were recorded for this clonotype. The chain carries TRBV3-1 and TRBJ2-1; no firm D call. The CDR3 totals 16 residues. Trimming shortened V by 0 bases and J by 0 bases, and 9 bases separated the two germline ends. Germline V CDR1 and CDR2: LGHDT, YNNKEL (reference sequence). CDR3 sequence: CASSQDPRSSYNEQFF. The CDR3 nucleotides read TGTGCCAGCAGCCAAGACCCGAGGAGCTCCTACAATGAGCAGTTCTTC.

The chain recombines TRBV13 with TRBJ1-4; no definite D call. The CDR3 has 15 residues. From germline, CDR1 is PRHDT and CDR2 FYEKMQ (reference sequence). V gave up 5 bases and J gave up 5 bases, with 15 bases separating them. The CDR3 sequence: CASSTRAGWNEKLFF. CDR3 nucleotides: TGTGCCAGCAGCACGCGAGCGGGTTGGAATGAAAAACTGTTTTTT.

V gene TRBV18 combines with J gene TRBJ1-2, with D hard to call. V gave up 5 bases and J gave up 0 bases, with 19 bases separating them. The CDR3 sequence is 17 residues long. The germline V gene has CDR1 KGHSH and CDR2 LQKENI. The DNA of the CDR3 is TGTGCCAGCTCAACAAGTCGGACCGCCGACGCTAACTATGGCTACACCTTC. Translation gives CASSTSRTADANYGYTF.

The V gene is TRBV29-1, the J gene TRBJ1-1; 9 bases are shared with TRBD1. J gave up 3 bases and V 7 bases, and 0 bases lay outside the gene matches. The germline CDR1 and CDR2 sequences are SQVTM and ANQGSEA. The CDR3 is made up of 11 amino acids. The CDR3 nucleotides read TGCAGCGGACAGGGGGACACTGAAGCTTTCTTT. This encodes CSGQGDTEAFF.

This clonotype was found many times. The chain recombines TRBV7-9 with TRBJ2-1, with D hard to call. Per the germline V gene, CDR1 is SEHNR and CDR2 is FQNEAQ (reference sequence). The CDR3 contains 11 residues. V lost 6 bases and J lost 3, with 3 bases in between. Here the CDR3 reads CASRFYNEQFF. The CDR3 nucleotides read TGTGCCAGCAGGTTCTACAATGAGCAGTTCTTC.

Of note for this clonotype: A much bigger clone sits one base away, suggesting this may be a read error. This sequence joins TRBV7-8 and TRBJ2-5, with 7 bases that match TRBD1. The CDR3 covers 14 residues. Germline V gene sequence: CDR1 SGHVS, CDR2 FQNEAQ. The V and J ends lost 7 bases and 11 bases, in that order; junction bases with no gene match: 16. The CDR3 nucleotides are TGTGCCAGCACCCCAAGGGGGCGGTACAGTGAGCAGTACTTC. As protein: CASTPRGRYSEQYF.

This clonotype has only a few counts. CDR3 DNA: TGTGCCAGCAGCTTTGGGGCGACCACTGAAGCTTTCTTT. The encoded protein is CASSFGATTEAFF. The V and J genes are TRBV14 and TRBJ1-1; maybe TRBD1 (5 bases). V lost 5 bases and J 4 bases, leaving 11 bases between the germline ends. The CDR3 is 13 residues long. Germline V lookup: CDR1 SGHDN, CDR2 FVKESK.

The V and J genes are TRBV27 and TRBJ2-5; tentative D call: TRBD1 (6 bases). Trimming left V 3 bases short and J 11 bases short, with 16 bases between. CDR3 length: 13 amino acids. The germline CDR1 and CDR2 sequences are MNHEY and SMNVEV (reference sequence). CDR3 sequence (DNA): TGTGCCAGCAGTTTTTCCAGGGACAATGAGCAGTACTTC. As protein: CASSFSRDNEQYF.

J is TRBJ1-5 and V is TRBV6-2 or TRBV6-3; 7 nucleotides agree with TRBD1. Germline CDR1 and CDR2: MNHEY and SVGEGT. The V and J ends lost 6 bases and 5 bases, in that order; junction bases with no gene match: 4. CDR3 length equals 13 residues. In nucleotides, the CDR3 is TGTGCCAGCAGGACAGGGCTCGATCAGCCCCAGCATTTT. It is translated as CASRTGLDQPQHF.

V usage is TRBV6-6 and J usage is TRBJ1-4; TRBD1 aligns across 9 bases. After removal of 4 bases from V and 6 bases from J, the junction contained 3 bases not matched to a gene. Germline CDR1 MNHNY, CDR2 SVGAGI (reference sequence). The CDR3 covers 14 residues. CDR3 bases: TGTGCCAGCAGTTGGGACAGGGCGGATGAAAAACTGTTTTTT. Translated: CASSWDRADEKLFF.

This clonotype was picked up a small number of times. The chain joins TRBV4-1 to TRBJ1-2, with D unresolved. CDR1 and CDR2 from the germline V gene are MGHRA and YSYEKL. The CDR3 runs 14 residues. The ends were cut back, 2 bases at V and 6 bases at J, with 13 bases in the middle. DNA of the CDR3: TGCGCCAGCAGCCAACCCCGGAAGATGCATGGCTACACCTTC. Its protein product is CASSQPRKMHGYTF.

The chain uses TRBV11-2 and TRBJ1-2; 8 bases are a match to TRBD1. Germline assignment: CDR1 SGHAT and CDR2 FQNNGV. Trimming removed 3 bases from V and 8 bases from J; junction bases left unmatched: 2. This CDR3 is built from 12 residues. The CDR3 sequence: CASSLDREGYTF. The CDR3 DNA reads as TGTGCCAGCAGCTTGGACAGGGAGGGCTACACCTTC.